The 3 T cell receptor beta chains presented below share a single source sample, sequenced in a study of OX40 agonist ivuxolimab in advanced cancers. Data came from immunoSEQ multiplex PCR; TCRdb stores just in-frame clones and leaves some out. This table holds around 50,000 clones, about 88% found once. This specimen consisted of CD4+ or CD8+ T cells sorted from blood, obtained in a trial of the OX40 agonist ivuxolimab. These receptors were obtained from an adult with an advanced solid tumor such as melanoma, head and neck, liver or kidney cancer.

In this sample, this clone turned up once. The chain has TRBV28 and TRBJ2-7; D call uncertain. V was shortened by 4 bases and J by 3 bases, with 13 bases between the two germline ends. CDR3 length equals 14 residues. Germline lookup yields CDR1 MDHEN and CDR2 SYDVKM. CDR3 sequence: CASSWALLNYEQYF. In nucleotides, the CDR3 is TGTGCCAGCAGTTGGGCCCTACTAAACTACGAGCAGTACTTC.

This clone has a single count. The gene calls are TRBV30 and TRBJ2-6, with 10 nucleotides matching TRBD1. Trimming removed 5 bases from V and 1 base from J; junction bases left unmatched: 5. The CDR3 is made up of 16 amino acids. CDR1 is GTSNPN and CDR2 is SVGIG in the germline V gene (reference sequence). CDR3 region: CAWAGTGESGANVLTF. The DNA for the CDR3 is TGTGCCTGGGCCGGGACAGGGGAGTCTGGGGCCAACGTCCTGACTTTC.

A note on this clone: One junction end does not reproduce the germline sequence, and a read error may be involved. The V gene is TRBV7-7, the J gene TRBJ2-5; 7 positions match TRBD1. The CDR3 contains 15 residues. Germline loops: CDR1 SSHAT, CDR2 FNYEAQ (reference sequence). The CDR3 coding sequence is TGTGCTAGCAGCTTATACGACAGGGTCGGGGAGACCCAGTACTTC. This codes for CASSLYDRVGETQYF.